The 3 T cell receptor beta chains presented below share a single source sample, sequenced in a study of blood T cells in healthy people across ages. Primed by a sample-barcoded 5' primer and a J-beta primer mix, a second PCR proceeded for 7 to 11 cycles. Each CDR3 protein gets one entry after TCRdb re-called the 5' RACE reads with MiXCR. The sample consists of 950,000 to 1,200,000 distinct CDR3 sequences, approximately 38% of them appearing once. The specimen was blood. Source of these receptors: a man younger than 35 in good health.

This clonotype was found a few times. V usage is TRBV7-6 and J usage is TRBJ1-2; D perhaps matches TRBD1 (5 bases). Per germline, CDR1 SGHVS and CDR2 FNYEAQ. V was trimmed by 6 bases and J by 7 bases, leaving 15 bases between them. This CDR3 contains 13 residues. Here the CDR3 DNA reads TGTGCCAGCAGTCTGCCGGGGCACACTGGCTACACCTTC. Encoded protein: CASSLPGHTGYTF.

This clonotype was seen ten or more times. The chain employs TRBV4-3 and TRBJ2-3; D is uncertain. Trimming took off 0 bases at V and 1 base at J, with 8 bases between the two ends. The CDR3 totals 15 residues. From germline, CDR1 is LGHNA and CDR2 YSLEER. The CDR3 DNA follows: TGCGCCAGCAGCCAAGAATCAACAGGCACAGATACGCAGTATTTT. Encoded protein: CASSQESTGTDTQYF.

The chain links TRBV2 to TRBJ2-5; 11 bases agree with TRBD2. CDR3 size: 15 residues. V lost 6 bases and J lost 11; bases outside the gene matches: 14. Per the germline V gene, CDR1 is SNHLY and CDR2 is FYNNEI. This CDR3 reads CASSVTSGGYNEQYF. CDR3 nucleotides: TGTGCCAGCAGCGTTACTAGCGGGGGCTACAATGAACAGTACTTC.